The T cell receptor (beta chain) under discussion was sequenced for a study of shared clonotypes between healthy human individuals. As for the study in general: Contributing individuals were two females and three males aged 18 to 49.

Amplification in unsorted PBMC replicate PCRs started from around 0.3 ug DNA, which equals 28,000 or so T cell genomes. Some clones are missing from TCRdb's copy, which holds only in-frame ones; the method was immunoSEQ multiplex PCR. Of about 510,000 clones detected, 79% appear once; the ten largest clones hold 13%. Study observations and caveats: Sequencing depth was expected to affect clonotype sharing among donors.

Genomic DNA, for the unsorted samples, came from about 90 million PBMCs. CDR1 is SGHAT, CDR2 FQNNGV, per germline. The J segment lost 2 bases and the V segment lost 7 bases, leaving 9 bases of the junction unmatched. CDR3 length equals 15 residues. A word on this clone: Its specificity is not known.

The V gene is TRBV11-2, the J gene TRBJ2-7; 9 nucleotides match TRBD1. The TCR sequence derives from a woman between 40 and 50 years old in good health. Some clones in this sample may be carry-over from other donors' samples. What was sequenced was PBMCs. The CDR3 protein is CASKFTGGNAYEQYF. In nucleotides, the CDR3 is TGTGCCAGCAAATTCACAGGGGGCAATGCCTACGAGCAGTACTTC.